The clone carrying this TCR beta chain showed up many times. One entry per CDR3 protein results from TCRdb running MiXCR on the RACE reads. The sample lists approximately 370,000 distinct CDR3 sequences, about 5% occurring once. This sample stems from a study of human T cells and chemical hapten exposure. This sample's time point: pre-sensitization, week 0. Treatment described: therapeutic diphenylcyclopropenone sensitization with weekly scalp DPC. Venepuncture was done earlier than the placement of each patch test. Trimming shortened V by 0 bases and J by 8 bases, and 14 bases separated the two germline ends. The CDR3 has 15 residues. The germline V gene encodes CDR1 SEHNR and CDR2 FQNEAQ (reference sequence).

Here the sequenced sample was whole blood, taken in connection with sensitization to the hapten diphenylcyclopropenone (DPC). The clonotype originates from a woman in her late teens or twenties with alopecia areata. Some clones in this sample may be carry-over from other donors' samples. V gene TRBV7-9 combines with J gene TRBJ2-1; D is perhaps TRBD2 (7 bases). CDR3 sequence reads: CASSLAEGGSDEQFF. CDR3 nucleotide sequence: TGTGCCAGCAGCTTAGCGGAGGGGGGGAGCGATGAGCAGTTCTTC.